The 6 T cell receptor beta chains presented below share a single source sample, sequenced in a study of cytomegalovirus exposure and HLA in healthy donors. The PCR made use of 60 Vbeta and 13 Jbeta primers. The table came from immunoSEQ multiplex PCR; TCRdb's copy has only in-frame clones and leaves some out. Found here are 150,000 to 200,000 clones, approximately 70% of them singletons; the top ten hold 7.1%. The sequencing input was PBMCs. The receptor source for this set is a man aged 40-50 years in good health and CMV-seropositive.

The CDR3 protein is CASSQEGKPGIGALHF. As DNA, the CDR3 is TGTGCCAGCAGCCAAGAAGGGAAGCCAGGGATCGGTGCCCTCCACTTT. The chain joins TRBV4-2 to TRBJ1-6; a weak D match, TRBD1 (5 bases). The germline V gene encodes CDR1 LGHNA and CDR2 YNFKEQ. CDR3 length: 16 amino acids. Trimming pared 0 bases from V and 14 bases from J, leaving 20 bases between.

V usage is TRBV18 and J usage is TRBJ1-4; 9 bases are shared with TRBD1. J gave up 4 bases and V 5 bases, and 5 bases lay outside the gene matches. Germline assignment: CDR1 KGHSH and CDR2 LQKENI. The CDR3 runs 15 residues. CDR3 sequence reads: CASSTDRGGNEKLFF. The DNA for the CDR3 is TGTGCCAGCTCAACGGACAGGGGCGGTAATGAAAAACTGTTTTTT.

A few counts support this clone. CDR3 residues: CASTPRAVTEAFF. CDR3 DNA: TGTGCCAGCACCCCCAGGGCGGTCACTGAAGCTTTCTTT. J is TRBJ1-1 and V is TRBV7-9, with D possibly being TRBD1 (5 bases). Germline CDR1 is SEHNR and CDR2 is FQNEAQ (reference sequence). The CDR3 contains 13 residues. V shed 7 bases and J shed 4 bases, with 13 bases lying between them.

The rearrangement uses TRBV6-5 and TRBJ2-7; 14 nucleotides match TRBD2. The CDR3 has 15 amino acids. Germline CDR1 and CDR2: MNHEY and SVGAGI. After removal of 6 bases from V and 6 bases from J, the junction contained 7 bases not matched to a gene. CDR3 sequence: CASRPRTSGGFEQYF. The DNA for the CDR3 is TGTGCCAGCAGGCCTCGGACTAGCGGGGGGTTCGAGCAGTACTTC.

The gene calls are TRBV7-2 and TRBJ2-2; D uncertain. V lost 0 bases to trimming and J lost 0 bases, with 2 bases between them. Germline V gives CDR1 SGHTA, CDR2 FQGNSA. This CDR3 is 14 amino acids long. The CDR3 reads CASSLASNTGELFF. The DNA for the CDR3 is TGTGCCAGCAGCTTAGCCTCGAACACCGGGGAGCTGTTTTTT.

CDR3 sequence reads: CASSLAARQETQYF. The CDR3 nucleotides are TGCGCCAGCAGCTTGGCCGCCAGACAAGAGACCCAGTACTTC. V gene TRBV5-1 combines with J gene TRBJ2-5; no reliable D call. This CDR3 comprises 14 residues. The ends were cut back, 0 bases at V and 2 bases at J, with 8 bases in the middle. Germline CDR1 is SGHRS and CDR2 is YFSETQ.